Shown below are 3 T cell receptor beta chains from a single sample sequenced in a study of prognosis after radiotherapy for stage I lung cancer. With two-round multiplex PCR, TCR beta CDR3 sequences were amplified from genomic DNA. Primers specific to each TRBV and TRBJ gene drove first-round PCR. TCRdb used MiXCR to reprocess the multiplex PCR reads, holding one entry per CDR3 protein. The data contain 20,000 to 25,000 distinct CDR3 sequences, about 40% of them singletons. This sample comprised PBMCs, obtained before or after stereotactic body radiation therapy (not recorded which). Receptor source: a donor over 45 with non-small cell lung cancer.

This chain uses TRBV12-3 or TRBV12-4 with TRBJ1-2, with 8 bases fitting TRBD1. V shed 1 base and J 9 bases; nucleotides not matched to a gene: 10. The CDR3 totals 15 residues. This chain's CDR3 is CASSLGAGGGYSYTF. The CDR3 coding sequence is TGTGCCAGCAGTTTAGGGGCAGGGGGCGGTTATAGCTACACCTTC.

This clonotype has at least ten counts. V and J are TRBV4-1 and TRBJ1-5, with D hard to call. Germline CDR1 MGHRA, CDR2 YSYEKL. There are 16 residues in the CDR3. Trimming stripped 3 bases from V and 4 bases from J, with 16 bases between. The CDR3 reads CASSHMLITANQPQHF. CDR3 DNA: TGCGCCAGCAGCCACATGTTAATAACAGCTAATCAGCCCCAGCATTTT.

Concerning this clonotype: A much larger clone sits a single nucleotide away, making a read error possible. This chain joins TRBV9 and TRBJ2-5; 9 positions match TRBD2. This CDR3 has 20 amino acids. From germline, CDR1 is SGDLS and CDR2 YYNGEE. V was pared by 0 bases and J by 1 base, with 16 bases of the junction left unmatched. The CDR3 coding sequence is TGTGCCAGCAGCGTAGCTCTGGGGGCGGACGGGACTAGCTGCCAAGAGACCCAGTACTTC. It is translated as CASSVALGADGTSCQETQYF.